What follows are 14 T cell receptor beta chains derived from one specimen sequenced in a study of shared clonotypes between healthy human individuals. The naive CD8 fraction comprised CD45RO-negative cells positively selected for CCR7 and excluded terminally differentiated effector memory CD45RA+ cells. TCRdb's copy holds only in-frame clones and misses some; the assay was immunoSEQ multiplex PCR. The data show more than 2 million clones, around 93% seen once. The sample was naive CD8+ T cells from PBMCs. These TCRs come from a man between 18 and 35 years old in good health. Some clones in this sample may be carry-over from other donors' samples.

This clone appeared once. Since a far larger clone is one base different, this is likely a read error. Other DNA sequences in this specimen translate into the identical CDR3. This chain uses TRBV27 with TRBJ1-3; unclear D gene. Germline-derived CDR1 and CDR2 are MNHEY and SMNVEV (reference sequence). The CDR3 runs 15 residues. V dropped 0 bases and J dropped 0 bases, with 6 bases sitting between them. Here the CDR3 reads CASSLSPSSGNTIYF. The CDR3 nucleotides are TGTGCCAGCAGTTTATCCCCCAGCTCTGGAAACACCATATATTTT.

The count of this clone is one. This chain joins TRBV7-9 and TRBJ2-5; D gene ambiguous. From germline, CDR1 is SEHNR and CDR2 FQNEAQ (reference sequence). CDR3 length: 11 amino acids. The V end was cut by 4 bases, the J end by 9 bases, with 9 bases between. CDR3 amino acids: CASSSWGPQYF. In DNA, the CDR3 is TGTGCCAGCAGCTCATGGGGTCCCCAGTACTTC.

The chain's CDR3 is CATSRGLARETQYF. As DNA, the CDR3 is TGTGCCACCAGCAGAGGTCTAGCCCGGGAGACCCAGTACTTC. This chain links TRBV15 with TRBJ2-5; D might be TRBD2 (5 bases). The germline V gene encodes CDR1 LNHNV and CDR2 YYDKDF (reference sequence). The CDR3 length is 14 residues. V was cut by 1 base and J by 5 bases, with 11 bases left in between.

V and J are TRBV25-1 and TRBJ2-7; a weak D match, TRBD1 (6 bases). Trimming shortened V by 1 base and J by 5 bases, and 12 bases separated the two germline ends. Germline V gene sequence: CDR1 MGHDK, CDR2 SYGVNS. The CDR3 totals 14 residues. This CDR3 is CASSEWKQGDEQYF. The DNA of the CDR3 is TGTGCCAGCAGTGAATGGAAACAGGGTGACGAGCAGTACTTC.

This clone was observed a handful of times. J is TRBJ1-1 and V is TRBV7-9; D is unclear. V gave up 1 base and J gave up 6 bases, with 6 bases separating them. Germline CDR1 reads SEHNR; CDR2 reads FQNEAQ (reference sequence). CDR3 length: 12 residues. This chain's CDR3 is CASSLVGAEAFF. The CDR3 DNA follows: TGTGCCAGCAGCTTAGTTGGGGCTGAAGCTTTCTTT.

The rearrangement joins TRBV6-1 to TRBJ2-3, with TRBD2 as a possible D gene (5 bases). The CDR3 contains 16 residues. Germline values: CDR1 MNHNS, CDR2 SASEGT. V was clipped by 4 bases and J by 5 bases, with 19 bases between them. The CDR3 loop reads CASSGAVLLRGDTQYF. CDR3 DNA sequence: TGTGCCAGCAGTGGGGCGGTCCTCCTCCGGGGAGATACGCAGTATTTT.

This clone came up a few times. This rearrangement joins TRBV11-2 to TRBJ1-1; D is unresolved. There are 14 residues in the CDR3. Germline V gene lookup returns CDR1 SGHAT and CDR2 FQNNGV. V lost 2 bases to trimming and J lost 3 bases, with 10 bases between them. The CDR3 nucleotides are TGTGCCAGCAGCTTACTGACTTCTGACACTGAAGCTTTCTTT. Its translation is CASSLLTSDTEAFF.

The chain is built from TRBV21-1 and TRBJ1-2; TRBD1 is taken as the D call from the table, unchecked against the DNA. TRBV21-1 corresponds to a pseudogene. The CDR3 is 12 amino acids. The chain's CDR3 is CASSKGTSGYTF. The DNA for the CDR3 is TGTGCCAGCAGCAAAGGGACAAGTGGCTACACCTTC.

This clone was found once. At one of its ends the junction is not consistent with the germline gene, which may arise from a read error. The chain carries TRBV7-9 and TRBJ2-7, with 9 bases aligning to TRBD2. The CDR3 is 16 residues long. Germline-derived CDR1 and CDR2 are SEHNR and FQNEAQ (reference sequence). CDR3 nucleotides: TGCGCCAGCAGCCAAGGATCGGGACTAGCAGCCTACGAGCAGTACTTC. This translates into CASSQGSGLAAYEQYF.

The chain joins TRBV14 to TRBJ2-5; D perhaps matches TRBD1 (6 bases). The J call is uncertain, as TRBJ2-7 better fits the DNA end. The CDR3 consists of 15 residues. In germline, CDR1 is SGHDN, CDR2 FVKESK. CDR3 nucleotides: TGTGCCAGCAGCCAGCAGGGGCGAAGCTCCTACGAGCAGTACTTC. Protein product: CASSQQGRSSYEQYF.

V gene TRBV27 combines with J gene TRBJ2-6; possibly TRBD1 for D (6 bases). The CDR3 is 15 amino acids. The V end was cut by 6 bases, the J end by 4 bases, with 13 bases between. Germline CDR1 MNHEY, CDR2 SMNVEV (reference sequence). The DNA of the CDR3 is TGTGCCAGCAGCCATACAGGGTCGGGGGCCAACGTCCTGACTTTC. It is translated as CASSHTGSGANVLTF.

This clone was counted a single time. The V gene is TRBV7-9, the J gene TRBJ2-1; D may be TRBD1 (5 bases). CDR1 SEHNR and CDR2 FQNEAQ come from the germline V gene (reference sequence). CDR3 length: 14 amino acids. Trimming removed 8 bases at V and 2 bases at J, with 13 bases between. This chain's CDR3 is CASVDSNTYNEQFF. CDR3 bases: TGTGCCAGCGTAGACAGTAACACCTACAATGAGCAGTTCTTC.

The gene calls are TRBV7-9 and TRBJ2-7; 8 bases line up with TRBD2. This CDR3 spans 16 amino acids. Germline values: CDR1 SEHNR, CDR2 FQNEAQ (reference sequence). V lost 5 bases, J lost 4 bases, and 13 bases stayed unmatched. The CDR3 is CASSAREGPAVYEQYF. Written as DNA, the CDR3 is TGTGCCAGCAGCGCACGGGAGGGTCCGGCGGTGTACGAGCAGTACTTC.

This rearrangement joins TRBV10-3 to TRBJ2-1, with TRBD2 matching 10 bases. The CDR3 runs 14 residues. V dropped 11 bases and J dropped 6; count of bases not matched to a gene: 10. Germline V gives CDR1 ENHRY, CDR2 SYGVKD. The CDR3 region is CARSPSGRSNEQFF. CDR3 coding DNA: TGTGCCCGGTCCCCTAGCGGGAGATCCAATGAGCAGTTCTTC.